This TCR beta chain was recovered during a study of blood T cell repertoires in COVID-19. Study overall: Sources were T cells, B-cell-depleted T cells, or PBMCs; the material itself was cDNA or gDNA.

Original processing notes: Amplifying reference gene primers gave estimates of nucleated cell counts. Sequencing was performed with immunoSEQ multiplex PCR; in TCRdb, only in-frame clones are kept and a portion is missing. The DNA was the basis for D and trimming; V, J and clone size are from that table. The sample lists about 150,000 clones; around 90% were seen once. This TCR was recovered from a human donor in a cohort sampled during active COVID-19. Input material: peripheral blood.

CDR3 sequence reads: CASTARGRPSRNEQFF. In nucleotides, the CDR3 is TGTGCCAGCACAGCTCGCGGCCGCCCCTCGCGGAATGAGCAGTTCTTC. The V and J genes are TRBV28 and TRBJ2-1; D is uncertain. The V end was cut by 7 bases, the J end by 7 bases, with 23 bases between. Germline V CDR1 and CDR2: MDHEN, SYDVKM. The CDR3 is made up of 16 amino acids.